This entry lists 19 T cell receptor beta chains sequenced from one sample in a study of blood T cell repertoires in COVID-19. Generated by immunoSEQ multiplex PCR, the TCRdb table keeps only in-frame clones and is missing some. Among roughly 120,000 clones listed, 86% were seen once. Sequencing was performed on peripheral blood. These receptors were obtained from a human donor in a cohort sampled during active COVID-19.

The chain is built from TRBV28 and TRBJ2-1, with TRBD2 identical over 8 bases. The V gene's germline CDR1 is MDHEN and CDR2 SYDVKM. This CDR3 contains 16 residues. The V and J ends lost 6 bases and 8 bases, in that order; junction bases with no gene match: 15. CDR3 region: CASSGTAGETEDEQFF. For the CDR3, the DNA is TGTGCCAGCAGCGGTACAGCGGGAGAAACAGAGGATGAGCAGTTCTTC. Full variable domain (rest looked up from reference TRBV28 and TRBJ2-1): DVKVTQSSRYLVKRTGEKVFLECVQDMDHENMFWYRQDPGLGLRLIYFSYDVKMKEKGDIPEGYSVSREKKERFSLILESASTNQTSMYLCASSGTAGETEDEQFFGPGTRLTVL.

The chain couples TRBV24-1 to TRBJ2-2; no firm D call. Trimming took off 3 bases at V and 2 bases at J, with 6 bases between the two ends. Germline CDR1 and CDR2: KGHDR and SFDVKD. This CDR3 has 14 amino acids. The CDR3, as DNA: TGTGCCACCAGTGATGTTATCAACACCGGGGAGCTGTTTTTT. Translated: CATSDVINTGELFF.

CDR3 bases: TGTGCCAGCAGTTTAGGCGATGAGCAGTTCTTC. Protein product: CASSLGDEQFF. This chain links TRBV12-3 or TRBV12-4 with TRBJ2-1; D ambiguous. V was pared by 1 base and J by 8 bases, with 3 bases between. The CDR3 spans 11 residues.

J is TRBJ2-7 and V is TRBV14, with D perhaps TRBD1 (6 bases). This CDR3 comprises 15 residues. V was pared by 5 bases and J by 3 bases, with 17 bases between. Germline loops: CDR1 SGHDN, CDR2 FVKESK. CDR3 region: CASSLQGSPGYEQYF. The CDR3 DNA reads TGTGCCAGCAGCTTACAGGGCTCTCCGGGCTACGAGCAGTACTTC.

The V and J genes are TRBV7-9 and TRBJ2-2; D uncertain. Trimming removed 5 bases at V and 5 bases at J, with 3 bases between. Looked up from germline, CDR1 is SEHNR and CDR2 is FQNEAQ (reference sequence). The CDR3 is 11 residues long. The CDR3 region is CASSRTGELFF. As DNA, the CDR3 is TGTGCCAGCAGCCGTACCGGGGAGCTGTTTTTT.

The chain joins TRBV6-6 to TRBJ2-2, with 7 bases fitting TRBD1. The CDR3 contains 14 residues. V was pared by 2 bases and J by 5 bases, with 2 bases of the junction left unmatched. Germline CDR1 reads MNHNY; CDR2 reads SVGAGI (reference sequence). The CDR3 sequence is CASSYATGTGELFF. The CDR3 DNA reads TGTGCCAGCAGTTACGCGACAGGGACCGGGGAGCTGTTTTTT.

This clone turned up a few times. J is TRBJ2-7 and V is TRBV11-2; TRBD2 agrees at 11 bases. The ends lost 1 base at V and 2 bases at J; junction bases unmatched: 7. CDR1 and CDR2 (germline): SGHAT, FQNNGV. This CDR3 contains 17 residues. The chain's CDR3 is CASSLGLRTSGPYEQYF. CDR3 nucleotide sequence: TGTGCCAGCAGCTTAGGGTTGCGGACTAGCGGGCCCTACGAGCAGTACTTC.

The table lists this clone with a count of one. The limits of the CDR3 on the DNA are not certain, so only TCRdb's listed CDR3 is given. The gene calls are TRBV28 and TRBJ1-6; the D segment call TRBD1 is taken from the table without a DNA check. The CDR3 length equals 15 residues, ends included. Germline lookup yields CDR1 MDHEN and CDR2 SYDVKM. CDR3 region: CASSTSTGDNSPLHF.

Only one count was recorded for this clone. The gene calls are TRBV6-2 or TRBV6-3 and TRBJ2-3, with 10 bases fitting TRBD2. Germline loops: CDR1 MNHEY, CDR2 SVGEGT. Losses at the gene ends were 0 bases for V and 8 bases for J; bases not matched to a gene: 14. CDR3 length: 18 amino acids. CDR3 DNA sequence: TGTGCCAGCAGTTACTCGACTAAAGGACTAGCGGTTAGGGGTACGCAGTATTTT. It translates to CASSYSTKGLAVRGTQYF.

The chain couples TRBV25-1 to TRBJ2-1, with TRBD1 as a possible D gene (5 bases). Per germline, CDR1 MGHDK and CDR2 SYGVNS. CDR3 length equals 15 residues. The V and J ends lost 10 bases and 6 bases respectively, with 22 bases between them. As DNA, the CDR3 is TGTGCCACCACCGTCGGTGGGGCGCACGGCAATGAGCAGTTCTTC. Translating it yields CATTVGGAHGNEQFF.

The chain uses TRBV3-1 (or the pseudogene TRBV3-2) and TRBJ2-1; 8 bases align to TRBD2. V was pared by 4 bases and J by 8 bases, with 4 bases of the junction left unmatched. Germline V gene sequence: CDR1 LGHDT, CDR2 YNNKEL (reference sequence). CDR3 length: 13 residues. CDR3: CASSPPGRDEQFF. The CDR3 bases are TGTGCCAGCAGCCCACCCGGGAGGGATGAGCAGTTCTTC.

The rearrangement links TRBV4-1 to TRBJ1-5; 7 positions agree with TRBD1. V lost 0 bases, J lost 9 bases, and 8 bases stayed unmatched. CDR1 and CDR2 from the germline V gene are MGHRA and YSYEKL. The CDR3 covers 15 residues. The CDR3 nucleotides are TGCGCCAGCAGCCAAGAGGGGGGACAGCTGGGGCCCCAGCATTTT. This translates into CASSQEGGQLGPQHF.

This clone occurred once. The chain recombines TRBV2 with TRBJ2-7; 8 bases map to TRBD2. The CDR3 loop spans 14 amino acids. Germline V lookup: CDR1 SNHLY, CDR2 FYNNEI. The junction had 5 bases not matched to a gene; V was cut back by 7 bases and J by 0 bases. CDR3 bases: TGTGCCAGCATCGAACTAGCGGACTCCTACGAGCAGTACTTC. Translated: CASIELADSYEQYF.

Regarding this clone: This sample also contains other DNA sequences that code for the same CDR3. This sequence joins TRBV29-1 and TRBJ1-1, with TRBD1 matching over 8 bases. V was clipped by 5 bases and J by 2 bases; unmatched bases: 4. CDR3 length: 13 residues. Germline CDR1 reads SQVTM; CDR2 reads ANQGSEA. The CDR3 loop is CSVRTGLNTEAFF. CDR3 bases: TGCAGCGTTCGGACAGGGTTAAACACTGAAGCTTTCTTT.

V and J are TRBV18 and TRBJ2-5; D perhaps matches TRBD2 (5 bases). The CDR3 has 13 amino acids. V gave up 4 bases and J gave up 5 bases, with 11 bases separating them. The V gene's germline CDR1 is KGHSH and CDR2 LQKENI. CDR3 DNA sequence: TGTGCCAGCTCACTCGGAGGCGGGGAGACCCAGTACTTC. It specifies CASSLGGGETQYF.

J is TRBJ1-3 and V is TRBV7-9; maybe TRBD1 (6 bases). V lost 1 base, J lost 4 bases, and 14 bases lay in between. Germline V gives CDR1 SEHNR, CDR2 FQNEAQ (reference sequence). CDR3 size: 16 residues. The CDR3 sequence: CASSLVFSQGGNTIYF. The CDR3 DNA reads TGTGCCAGCAGCTTAGTGTTCTCGCAGGGGGGAAACACCATATATTTT.

The V and J genes are TRBV9 and TRBJ2-6, with 7 bases lining up with TRBD1. CDR1 and CDR2 (germline): SGDLS, YYNGEE. This CDR3 comprises 18 residues. V was clipped by 3 bases and J by 0 bases; unmatched bases: 9. The CDR3 DNA reads TGTGCCAGCAGCGGGCAGGGGACAGTGACCTCTGGGGCCAACGTCCTGACTTTC. Amino acids: CASSGQGTVTSGANVLTF.

This clone came up once. The chain combines TRBV27 with TRBJ1-2; 9 bases agree with TRBD1. CDR1 MNHEY and CDR2 SMNVEV come from the germline V gene (reference sequence). The CDR3 extends over 16 amino acids. The junction had 15 bases not matched to a gene; V was cut back by 9 bases and J by 4 bases. The CDR3 region has the DNA TGTGCCAGGGCCGGGACAGGGATTTACCCGACCTATGGCTACACCTTC. As protein: CARAGTGIYPTYGYTF.

This chain joins TRBV5-6 and TRBJ1-1, with 7 nucleotides matching TRBD1. The V gene end was trimmed by 4 bases and the J gene end by 4 bases; junction bases not matched to a gene: 22. From germline, CDR1 is SGHDT and CDR2 YYEEEE. The CDR3 runs to 19 residues. DNA for the CDR3: TGTGCCAGCAGCCCAACACAGAACCGGGACAGAGGATTGGGCACTGAAGCTTTCTTT. It is translated as CASSPTQNRDRGLGTEAFF.